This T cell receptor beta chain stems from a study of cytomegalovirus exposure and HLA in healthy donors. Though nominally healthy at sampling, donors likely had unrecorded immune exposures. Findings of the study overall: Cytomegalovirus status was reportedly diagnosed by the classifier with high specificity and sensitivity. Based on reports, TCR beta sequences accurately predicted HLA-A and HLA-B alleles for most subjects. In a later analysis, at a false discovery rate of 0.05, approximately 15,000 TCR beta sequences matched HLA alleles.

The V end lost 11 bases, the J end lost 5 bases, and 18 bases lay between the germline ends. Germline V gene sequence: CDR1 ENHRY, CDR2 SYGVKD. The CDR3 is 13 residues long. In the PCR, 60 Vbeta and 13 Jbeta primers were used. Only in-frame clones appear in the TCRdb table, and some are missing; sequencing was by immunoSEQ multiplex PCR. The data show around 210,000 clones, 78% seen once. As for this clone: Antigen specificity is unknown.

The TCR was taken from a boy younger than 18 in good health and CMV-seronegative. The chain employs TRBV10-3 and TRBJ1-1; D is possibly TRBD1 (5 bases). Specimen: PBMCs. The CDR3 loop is CAGTTGQQTEAFF. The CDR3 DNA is TGTGCCGGTACCACCGGACAACAGACTGAAGCTTTCTTT.